Following are 7 T cell receptor beta chains from one sample sequenced in a study of control samples from healthy donors and cancer patients. Method: immunoSEQ multiplex PCR; TCRdb's copy keeps in-frame clones and lacks some. The sample has approximately 150,000 clones; 75% to 95% are singletons. The sequenced sample was blood. The receptors were sampled from a woman between 35 and 50 years old in good health.

This chain connects TRBV7-7 to TRBJ2-1; D remains ambiguous. Deletions cut 5 bases from V and 4 bases from J, with 12 bases between. Per the germline V gene, CDR1 is SSHAT and CDR2 is FNYEAQ (reference sequence). CDR3 length: 14 amino acids. The CDR3 here is CASSAAGPYNEQFF. CDR3 DNA sequence: TGTGCCAGCAGCGCTGCTGGGCCTTACAATGAGCAGTTCTTC.

The genes are TRBV19 and TRBJ1-4, with D maybe TRBD1 (5 bases). From germline, CDR1 is LNHDA and CDR2 SQIVND (reference sequence). The germline V and J ends were trimmed by 3 bases and 5 bases, with 13 bases remaining between them. The CDR3 is 15 amino acids. CDR3 coding DNA: TGTGCCAGTAGTATCAGGAGGGCAGGGAATGAAAAACTGTTTTTT. Residues: CASSIRRAGNEKLFF.

V and J are TRBV7-9 and TRBJ1-1; 10 nucleotides line up with TRBD1. V shed 5 bases, J shed 1 base, and the junction held 7 bases outside the gene matches. Germline values: CDR1 SEHNR, CDR2 FQNEAQ (reference sequence). CDR3 length equals 16 residues. The DNA of the CDR3 is TGTGCCAGCAGCGTAGGGACAGGGGCCCCGAACACTGAAGCTTTCTTT. This translates into CASSVGTGAPNTEAFF.

The chain recombines TRBV4-1 with TRBJ1-2; D may be TRBD1 (5 bases). Per the germline V gene, CDR1 is MGHRA and CDR2 is YSYEKL. The ends were cut back, 0 bases at V and 7 bases at J, with 12 bases in the middle. The CDR3 spans 14 residues. The CDR3 spells CASSQEGRAGGYTF. Written as DNA, the CDR3 is TGCGCCAGCAGCCAAGAAGGCAGGGCCGGTGGCTACACCTTC.

This chain links TRBV11-2 with TRBJ1-1; D not certain. Germline V lookup: CDR1 SGHAT, CDR2 FQNNGV. Trimming stripped 5 bases from V and 7 bases from J, with 17 bases between. This CDR3 has 14 amino acids. DNA for the CDR3: TGTGCCAGCAGCGCGCCATTCCAACAGAGTGAAGCTTTCTTT. This sequence encodes CASSAPFQQSEAFF.

The chain carries TRBV15 and TRBJ1-1, with 7 nucleotides matching TRBD1. V was clipped by 5 bases and J by 3 bases; unmatched bases: 18. This CDR3 is 18 amino acids long. Germline V gives CDR1 LNHNV, CDR2 YYDKDF (reference sequence). In nucleotides, the CDR3 is TGTGCCACCAGCCGAATATCTGAGACAGGGATCGAAGACACTGAAGCTTTCTTT. Translation gives CATSRISETGIEDTEAFF.

This rearrangement joins TRBV11-2 to TRBJ1-6, with no clear D. Looked up from germline, CDR1 is SGHAT and CDR2 is FQNNGV. Trimming removed 5 bases at V and 8 bases at J, with 16 bases between. This CDR3 comprises 15 residues. Here the CDR3 reads CASSPVPSDDSPLHF. CDR3 nucleotides: TGTGCCAGCAGCCCCGTTCCCTCCGATGATTCACCCCTCCACTTT.